The table lists the clone carrying this T cell receptor beta chain with a count of one. Antigen unknown. These data belong to a study of blood T cells in healthy people across ages. Study results and limitations: Across the age range, TCR beta diversity per million T cells fell in a roughly linear way.

With a J-beta primer mix and a sample-barcoded 5' primer, a second PCR ran about 6 to 11 cycles. From the 5' RACE reads, TCRdb called clonotypes with MiXCR, one entry per CDR3 protein. The sample shows more than 800,000 distinct CDR3 sequences, more than 25% of them seen only once. The CDR3 is made up of 17 amino acids. This receptor was taken from a woman older than 75 in good health. The sample comprised blood. The rearrangement links TRBV5-7 to TRBJ2-1, with a weak D call TRBD2 (6 bases). The DNA end lines up better with TRBJ2-7; the J call may be wrong. TRBV5-7 is assigned to the ORF class and has an uncertain function. The CDR3 bases are TGTGCCAGCAGCCTAACGGAGGGACGCAGCTCCTACGATGAGCAGTACTTC. It encodes CASSLTEGRSSYDEQYF.